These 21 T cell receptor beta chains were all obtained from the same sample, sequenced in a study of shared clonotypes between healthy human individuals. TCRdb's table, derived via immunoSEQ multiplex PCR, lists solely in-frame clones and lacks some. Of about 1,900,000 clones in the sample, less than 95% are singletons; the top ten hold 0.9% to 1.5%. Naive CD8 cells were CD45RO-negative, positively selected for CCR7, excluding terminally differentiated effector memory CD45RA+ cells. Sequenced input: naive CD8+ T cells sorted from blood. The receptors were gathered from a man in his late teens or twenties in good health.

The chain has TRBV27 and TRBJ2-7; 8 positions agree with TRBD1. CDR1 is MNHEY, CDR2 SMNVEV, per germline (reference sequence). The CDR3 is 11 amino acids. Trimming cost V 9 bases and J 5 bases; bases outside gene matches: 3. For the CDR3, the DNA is TGTGCCAGTTCACAGGGGGACGAGCAGTACTTC. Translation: CASSQGDEQYF.

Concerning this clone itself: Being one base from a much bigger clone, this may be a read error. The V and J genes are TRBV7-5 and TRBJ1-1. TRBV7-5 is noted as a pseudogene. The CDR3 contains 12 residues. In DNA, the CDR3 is TGTGCCAGCAGCTTTGGGGACACTGAAGCTTTCTTT. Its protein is CASSFGDTEAFF.

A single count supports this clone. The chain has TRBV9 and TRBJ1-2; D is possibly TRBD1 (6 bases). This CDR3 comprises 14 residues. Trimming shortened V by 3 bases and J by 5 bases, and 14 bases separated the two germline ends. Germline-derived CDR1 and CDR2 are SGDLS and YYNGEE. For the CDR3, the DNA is TGTGCCAGCAGCGAAGGGGGTTTAGGGTATGGCTACACCTTC. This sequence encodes CASSEGGLGYGYTF. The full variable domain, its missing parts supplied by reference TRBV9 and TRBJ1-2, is DSGVTQTPKHLITATGQRVTLRCSPRSGDLSVYWYQQSLDQGLQFLIQYYNGEERAKGNILERFSAQQFPDLHSELNLSSLELGDSALYFCASSEGGLGYGYTFGSGTRLTVV.

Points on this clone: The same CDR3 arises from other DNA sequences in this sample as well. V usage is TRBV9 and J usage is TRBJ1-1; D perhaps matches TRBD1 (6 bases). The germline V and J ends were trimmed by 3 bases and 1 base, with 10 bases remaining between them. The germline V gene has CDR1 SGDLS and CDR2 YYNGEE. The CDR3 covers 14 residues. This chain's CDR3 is CASSEGGQNTEAFF. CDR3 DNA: TGTGCCAGCAGCGAGGGGGGTCAGAACACTGAAGCTTTCTTT.

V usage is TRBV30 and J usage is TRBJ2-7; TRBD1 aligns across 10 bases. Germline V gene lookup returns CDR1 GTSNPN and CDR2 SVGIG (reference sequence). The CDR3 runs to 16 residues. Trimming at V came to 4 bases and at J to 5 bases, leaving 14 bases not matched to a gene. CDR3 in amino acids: CAWTTPRRDRGHEQYF. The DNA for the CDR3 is TGTGCCTGGACCACCCCCCGAAGGGACAGGGGCCACGAGCAGTACTTC.

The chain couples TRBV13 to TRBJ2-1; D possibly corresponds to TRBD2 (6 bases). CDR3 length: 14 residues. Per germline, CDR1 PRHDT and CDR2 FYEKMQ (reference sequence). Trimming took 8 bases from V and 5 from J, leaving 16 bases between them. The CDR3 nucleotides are TGTGCCAGCTCCACGGGGACTCCCAACAATGAGCAGTTCTTC. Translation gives CASSTGTPNNEQFF.

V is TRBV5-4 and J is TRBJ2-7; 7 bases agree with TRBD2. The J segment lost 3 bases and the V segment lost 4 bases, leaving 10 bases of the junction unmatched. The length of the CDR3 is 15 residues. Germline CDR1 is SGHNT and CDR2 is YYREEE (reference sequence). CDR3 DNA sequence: TGTGCCAGCAGCCCCTGGGGAGGGTCGGACTACGAGCAGTACTTC. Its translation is CASSPWGGSDYEQYF.

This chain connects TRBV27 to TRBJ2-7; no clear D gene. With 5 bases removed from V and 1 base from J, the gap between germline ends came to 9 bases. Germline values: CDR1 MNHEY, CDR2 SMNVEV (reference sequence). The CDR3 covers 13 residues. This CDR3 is CASSARGSYEQYF. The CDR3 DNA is TGTGCCAGCAGTGCCCGTGGGTCCTACGAGCAGTACTTC.

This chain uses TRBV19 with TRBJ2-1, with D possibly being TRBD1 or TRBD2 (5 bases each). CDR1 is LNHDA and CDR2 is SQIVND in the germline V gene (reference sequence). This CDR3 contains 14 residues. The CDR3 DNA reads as TGTGGGAGCAGGGACCTCTCAACCTACAATGAGCAGTTCTTC. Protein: CGSRDLSTYNEQFF.

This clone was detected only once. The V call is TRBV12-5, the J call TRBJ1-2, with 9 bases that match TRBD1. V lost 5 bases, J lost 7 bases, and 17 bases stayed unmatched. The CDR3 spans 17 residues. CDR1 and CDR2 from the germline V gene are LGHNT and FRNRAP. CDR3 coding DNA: TGTGCTAGTGGTCCGGGCGCCGGGACAGGGCCCTTCGGTGGCTACACCTTC. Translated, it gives CASGPGAGTGPFGGYTF.

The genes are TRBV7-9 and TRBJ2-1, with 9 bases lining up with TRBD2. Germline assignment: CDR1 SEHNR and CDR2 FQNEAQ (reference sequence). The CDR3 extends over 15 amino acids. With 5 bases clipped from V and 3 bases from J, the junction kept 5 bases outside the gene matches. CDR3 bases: TGTGCCAGCAGCCCTAGCGGGATCTACTACAATGAGCAGTTCTTC. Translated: CASSPSGIYYNEQFF.

CDR3 nucleotide sequence: TGCGCCAGCAGCCCCATAGGTTCCGGGACGCCAAGCTCCTACGAGCAGTACTTC. Residues: CASSPIGSGTPSSYEQYF. The V call is TRBV5-1, the J call TRBJ2-7; D is possibly TRBD1 or TRBD2 (5 bases each). The CDR3 spans 18 residues. The germline CDR1 and CDR2 sequences are SGHRS and YFSETQ. V was pared by 4 bases and J by 0 bases, with 23 bases between.

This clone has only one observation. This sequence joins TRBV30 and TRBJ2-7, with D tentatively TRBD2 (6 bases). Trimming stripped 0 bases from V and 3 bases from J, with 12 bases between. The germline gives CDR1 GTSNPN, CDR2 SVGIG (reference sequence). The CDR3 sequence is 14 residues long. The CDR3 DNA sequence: TGTGCCTGGAGTGTTTCTCAGGGAGGCTACGAGCAGTACTTC. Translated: CAWSVSQGGYEQYF.

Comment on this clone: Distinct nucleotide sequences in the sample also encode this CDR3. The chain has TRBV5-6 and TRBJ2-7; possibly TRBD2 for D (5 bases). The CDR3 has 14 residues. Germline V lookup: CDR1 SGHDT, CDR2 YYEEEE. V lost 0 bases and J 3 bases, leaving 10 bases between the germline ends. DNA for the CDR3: TGTGCCAGCAGCTTGGTACGGGGTAGCTACGAGCAGTACTTC. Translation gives CASSLVRGSYEQYF.

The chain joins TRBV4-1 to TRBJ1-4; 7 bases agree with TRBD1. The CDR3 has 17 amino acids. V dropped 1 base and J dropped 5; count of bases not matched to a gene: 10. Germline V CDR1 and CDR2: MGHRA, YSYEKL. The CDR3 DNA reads TGCGCCAGCAGCCAAGTTTCCGCCGGGACAGTGAATGAAAAACTGTTTTTT. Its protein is CASSQVSAGTVNEKLFF.

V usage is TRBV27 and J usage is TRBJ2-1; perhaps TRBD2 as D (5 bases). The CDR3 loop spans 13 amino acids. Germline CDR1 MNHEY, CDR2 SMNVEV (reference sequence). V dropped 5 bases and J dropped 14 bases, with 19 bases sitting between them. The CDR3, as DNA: TGTGCCAGCAGTCCACTCGAGGGAATGGGCAAGTTCTTC. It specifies CASSPLEGMGKFF.

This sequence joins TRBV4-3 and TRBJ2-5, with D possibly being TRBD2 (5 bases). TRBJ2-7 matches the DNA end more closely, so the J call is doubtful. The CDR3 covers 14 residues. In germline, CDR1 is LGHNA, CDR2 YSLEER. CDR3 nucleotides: TGCGCCAGCAGCCAAGATCGAGGGTTCTACGAGCAGTACTTC. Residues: CASSQDRGFYEQYF.

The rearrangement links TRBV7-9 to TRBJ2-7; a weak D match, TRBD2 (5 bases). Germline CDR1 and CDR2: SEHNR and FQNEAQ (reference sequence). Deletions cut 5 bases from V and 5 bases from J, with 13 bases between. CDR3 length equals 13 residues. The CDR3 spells CASSPPLRDEQYF. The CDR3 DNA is TGTGCCAGCAGCCCCCCGCTGAGGGACGAGCAGTACTTC.

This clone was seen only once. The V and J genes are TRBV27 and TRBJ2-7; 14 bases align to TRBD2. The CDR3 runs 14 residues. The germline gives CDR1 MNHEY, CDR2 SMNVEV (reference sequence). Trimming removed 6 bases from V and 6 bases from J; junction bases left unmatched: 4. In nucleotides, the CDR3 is TGTGCCAGCAGGGGACTAGCGGGAGCCCGCGAGCAGTACTTC. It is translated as CASRGLAGAREQYF.

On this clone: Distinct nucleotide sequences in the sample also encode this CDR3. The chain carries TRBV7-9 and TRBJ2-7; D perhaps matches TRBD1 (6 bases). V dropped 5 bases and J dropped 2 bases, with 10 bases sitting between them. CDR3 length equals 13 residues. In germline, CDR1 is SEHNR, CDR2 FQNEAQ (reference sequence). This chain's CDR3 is CASSPGHTYEQYF. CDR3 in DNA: TGTGCCAGCAGCCCGGGACACACCTACGAGCAGTACTTC.

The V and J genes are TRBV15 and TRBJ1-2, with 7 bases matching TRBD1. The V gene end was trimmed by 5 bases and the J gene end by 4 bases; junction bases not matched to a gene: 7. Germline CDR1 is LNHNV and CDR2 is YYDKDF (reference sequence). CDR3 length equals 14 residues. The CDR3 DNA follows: TGTGCCACCAGCGGGGGGACAGTACTCTATGGCTACACCTTC. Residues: CATSGGTVLYGYTF.